The T cell receptor beta chain described here comes from a study of T cell responses to AZD1222 COVID-19 vaccine. Looking at the study overall: Doses given second, at about 4 or about 12 weeks, were pooled.

The V gene lost 4 bases and the J gene lost 0 bases, with 15 bases spanning the gap. CDR3 length equals 15 residues. CDR1 and CDR2 (germline): GTSNPN, SVGIG (reference sequence). Study observations and caveats: The donors showed a predominance of white British ancestry and of females, with possible underestimation of clonal diversity. Only six people who got AZD1222 tested seropositive at baseline.

The repertoire was sequenced with immunoSEQ multiplex PCR; TCRdb's copy has only in-frame clones and lacks some. The sample lists 100,000 to 150,000 clones, more than 70% occurring once. In regard to this clone: Its antigen is not known.

This chain links TRBV30 with TRBJ1-1, with D hard to call. The TCR comes from an adult in good health. The sequencing here drew on peripheral blood, taken on day 0 of AZD1222 vaccination. The CDR3 coding sequence is TGTGCCTGGAAACCCGTATATGGGATGAACACTGAAGCTTTCTTT. It translates to CAWKPVYGMNTEAFF.